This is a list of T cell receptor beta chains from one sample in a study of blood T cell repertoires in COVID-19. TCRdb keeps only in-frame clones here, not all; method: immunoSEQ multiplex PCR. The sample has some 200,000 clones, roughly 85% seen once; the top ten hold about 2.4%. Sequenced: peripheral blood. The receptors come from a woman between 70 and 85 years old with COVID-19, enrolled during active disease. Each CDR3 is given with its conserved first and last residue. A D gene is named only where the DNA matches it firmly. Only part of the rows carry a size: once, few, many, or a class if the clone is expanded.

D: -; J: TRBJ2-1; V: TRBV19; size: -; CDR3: CASLDYQRGYEQFF; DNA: TGTGCCAGTCTCGACTACCAAAGAGGGTATGAGCAGTTCTTC
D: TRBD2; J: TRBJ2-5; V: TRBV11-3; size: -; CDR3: CASSGTSGGPETQYF; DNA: TGTGCCAGCAGCGGGACTAGCGGGGGGCCGGAGACCCAGTACTTC
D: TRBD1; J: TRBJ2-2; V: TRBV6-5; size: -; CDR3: CASSSRDRVSGELFF; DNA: TGTGCCAGCAGCTCCCGGGACAGGGTGAGCGGGGAGCTGTTTTTT
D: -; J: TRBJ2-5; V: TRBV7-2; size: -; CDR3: CASKSPGKTQYF; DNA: TGTGCCAGCAAGTCCCCCGGGAAGACCCAGTACTTC
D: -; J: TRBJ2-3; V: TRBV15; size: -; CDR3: CATSRWDSGDTQYF; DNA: TGTGCCACCAGCAGATGGGACTCAGGCGATACGCAGTATTTT
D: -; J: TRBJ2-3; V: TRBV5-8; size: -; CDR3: CASSSWGVWQYF; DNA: TGTGCCAGCAGCTCGTGGGGGGTTTGGCAGTATTTT
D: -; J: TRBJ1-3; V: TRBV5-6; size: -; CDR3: CASRMYYSGNTIYF; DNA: TGTGCCAGCAGGATGTACTATTCTGGAAACACCATATATTTT
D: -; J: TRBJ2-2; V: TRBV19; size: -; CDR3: CASSIYEVWTGELFF; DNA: TGTGCCAGTAGTATTTACGAGGTTTGGACCGGGGAGCTGTTTTTT
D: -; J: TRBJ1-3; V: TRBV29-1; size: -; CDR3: CSVASGSSGNTIYF; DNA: TGCAGCGTTGCCTCAGGCAGCTCTGGAAACACCATATATTTT
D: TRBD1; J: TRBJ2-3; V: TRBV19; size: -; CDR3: CAIGQGGTDTQYF; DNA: TGTGCCATAGGACAGGGAGGAACAGATACGCAGTATTTT
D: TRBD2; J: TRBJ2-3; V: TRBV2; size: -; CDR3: CASRKDLAGADTQYF; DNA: TGTGCCAGCAGGAAGGACCTAGCGGGAGCAGATACGCAGTATTTT
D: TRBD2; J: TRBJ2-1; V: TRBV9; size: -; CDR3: CASSTRFTGGYNEQFF; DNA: TGTGCCAGCAGCACCCGGTTCACGGGAGGGTACAATGAGCAGTTCTTC
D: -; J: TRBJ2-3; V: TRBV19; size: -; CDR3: CASSKGQEGYTQYF; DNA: TGTGCCAGTAGTAAAGGACAGGAGGGATATACGCAGTATTTT
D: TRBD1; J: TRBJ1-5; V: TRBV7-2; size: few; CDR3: CASSQRQGQPQHF; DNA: TGTGCCAGCAGCCAAAGACAGGGGCAGCCCCAGCATTTT
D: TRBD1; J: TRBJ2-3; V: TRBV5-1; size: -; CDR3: CASSLQGAQGDTQYF; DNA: TGCGCCAGCAGCTTACAGGGGGCGCAGGGAGATACGCAGTATTTT
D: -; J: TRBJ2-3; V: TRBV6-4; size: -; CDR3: CASSESPLFSRADTQYF; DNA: TGTGCCAGCAGTGAATCCCCGCTCTTTTCCCGAGCAGATACGCAGTATTTT
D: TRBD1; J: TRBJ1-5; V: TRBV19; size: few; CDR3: CASRQGTYQPQHF; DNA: TGTGCCAGCAGACAGGGGACTTATCAGCCCCAGCATTTT
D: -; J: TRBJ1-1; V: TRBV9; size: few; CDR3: CASSAYLGGSNTEAFF; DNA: TGTGCCAGCAGCGCCTATCTCGGAGGGTCTAACACTGAAGCTTTCTTT
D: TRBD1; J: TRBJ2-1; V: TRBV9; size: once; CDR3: CASSVATGANEQFF; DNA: TGTGCCAGCAGCGTAGCGACAGGGGCCAATGAGCAGTTCTTC
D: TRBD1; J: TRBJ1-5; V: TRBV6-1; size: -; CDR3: CASSEVLGTGAHNQPQHF; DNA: TGTGCCAGCAGTGAAGTCTTAGGGACAGGGGCTCACAATCAGCCCCAGCATTTT
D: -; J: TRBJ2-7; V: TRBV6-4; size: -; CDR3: CASRLYEQYF; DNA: TGTGCCAGCAGGTTATACGAGCAGTACTTC